This entry lists 9 T cell receptor beta chains sequenced from one sample in a study of T-cell memory formation after mild COVID-19 (dated by TCRdb to 2020 to 2023). Libraries came from 5' RACE. Sequencing was performed on an Illumina NovaSeq 6000. The public reads were reanalyzed by TCRdb: fastp trimming at Q25, MiXCR alignment, in-frame beta chains only. Under each unique CDR3 protein, matching rows form one entry showing the most common genes and DNA. The sample records 350,000 to 450,000 distinct CDR3 sequences, approximately 20% of which are singletons. The ten most abundant clones make up roughly 8.4% of the sample. Sequenced sample: PBMCs or a T cell subset sorted from them (not recorded which). The receptors stem from an adult woman who had mild COVID-19 (a few samples of this study predate the infection). The sample titles of this study are shuffled in the database, so cell type and time point are left out; the donor was told from shared clones.

V usage is TRBV7-2 and J usage is TRBJ2-5; tentative D call: TRBD2 (6 bases). Trimming pared 3 bases from V and 7 bases from J, leaving 15 bases between. Germline CDR1 is SGHTA and CDR2 is FQGNSA. CDR3 length equals 14 residues. The CDR3 region is CASSLQLDGGTQYF. In DNA, the CDR3 is TGTGCCAGCAGCTTGCAACTAGACGGGGGGACCCAGTACTTC. Combining the CDR3 with reference TRBV7-2 and TRBJ2-5 gives the whole variable domain GAGVSQSPSNKVTEKGKDVELRCDPISGHTALYWYRQSLGQGLEFLIYFQGNSAPDKSGLPSDRFSAERTGGSVSTLTIQRTQQEDSAVYLCASSLQLDGGTQYFGPGTRLLVL.

V and J are TRBV7-8 and TRBJ2-3; 8 bases line up with TRBD2. The J segment lost 5 bases and the V segment lost 3 bases, leaving 13 bases of the junction unmatched. The CDR3 contains 17 residues. Germline CDR1 reads SGHVS; CDR2 reads FQNEAQ. CDR3 region: CASSFIGSGGPKDTQYF. The CDR3 bases are TGTGCCAGCAGCTTCATCGGGTCGGGAGGGCCCAAAGATACGCAGTATTTT.

This clonotype was seen a handful of times. The genes are TRBV20-1 and TRBJ1-1; 8 bases map to TRBD1. V trimming: 1 base; J trimming: 6 bases; junction bases outside the gene matches: 10. From germline, CDR1 is DFQATT and CDR2 SNEGSKA (reference sequence). CDR3 size: 15 residues. The CDR3 DNA reads TGCAGTGCTAGAGGGGGTGCACAGGGGGGCGCTGAAGCTTTCTTT. Protein sequence: CSARGGAQGGAEAFF.

The CDR3 protein is CASSSPLQGMNTEAFF. CDR3 nucleotide sequence: TGTGCCAGCAGCTCACCCTTACAGGGGATGAACACTGAAGCTTTCTTT. The rearrangement uses TRBV7-9 and TRBJ1-1; 7 bases line up with TRBD1. V lost 4 bases and J lost 0; bases outside the gene matches: 8. Germline CDR1 SEHNR, CDR2 FQNEAQ (reference sequence). The CDR3 runs to 16 residues.

This clonotype was detected ten times or more. The genes are TRBV3-1 and TRBJ2-3; TRBD2 might be the D (7 bases). V was trimmed by 7 bases and J by 1 base, leaving 9 bases between them. Germline V CDR1 and CDR2: LGHDT, YNNKEL (reference sequence). The CDR3 runs to 13 residues. The CDR3 DNA follows: TGTGCCAGCACGGGGGGCGGCACAGATACGCAGTATTTT. Amino acids: CASTGGGTDTQYF.

The chain joins TRBV20-1 to TRBJ2-7; TRBD2 matches 13 bases. Germline loops: CDR1 DFQATT, CDR2 SNEGSKA (reference sequence). There are 14 residues in the CDR3. V trimming: 5 bases; J trimming: 7 bases; junction bases outside the gene matches: 8. As DNA, the CDR3 is TGCAGTGCTCGGTCGGGACTAGCGGGGAGGGAGCAGTACTTC. The encoded protein is CSARSGLAGREQYF.

This clonotype was recorded at least ten times. The genes are TRBV4-3 and TRBJ1-1; D gene ambiguous. V lost 0 bases and J lost 5, with 10 bases in between. The CDR3 covers 14 residues. Germline CDR1 and CDR2: LGHNA and YSLEER. This CDR3 is CASSQDVWVTEAFF. Here the CDR3 DNA reads TGCGCCAGCAGCCAAGATGTTTGGGTTACTGAAGCTTTCTTT.

The CDR3 bases are TGTGCCAGCAGCTTGGGCTGGACAGATACGCAGTATTTT. Its protein is CASSLGWTDTQYF. The chain combines TRBV7-8 with TRBJ2-3, with unresolved D. V was trimmed by 3 bases and J by 3 bases, leaving 7 bases between them. The germline CDR1 and CDR2 sequences are SGHVS and FQNEAQ. The CDR3 sequence is 13 residues long.

This clonotype was observed a handful of times. The chain carries TRBV2 and TRBJ2-1; D is perhaps TRBD1 (7 bases). The CDR3 runs 14 residues. Germline-derived CDR1 and CDR2 are SNHLY and FYNNEI. V was cut by 6 bases and J by 5 bases, with 14 bases left in between. CDR3 loop: CASSPRGTDNEQFF. CDR3 DNA: TGTGCCAGCAGCCCCCGCGGGACAGACAATGAGCAGTTCTTC.